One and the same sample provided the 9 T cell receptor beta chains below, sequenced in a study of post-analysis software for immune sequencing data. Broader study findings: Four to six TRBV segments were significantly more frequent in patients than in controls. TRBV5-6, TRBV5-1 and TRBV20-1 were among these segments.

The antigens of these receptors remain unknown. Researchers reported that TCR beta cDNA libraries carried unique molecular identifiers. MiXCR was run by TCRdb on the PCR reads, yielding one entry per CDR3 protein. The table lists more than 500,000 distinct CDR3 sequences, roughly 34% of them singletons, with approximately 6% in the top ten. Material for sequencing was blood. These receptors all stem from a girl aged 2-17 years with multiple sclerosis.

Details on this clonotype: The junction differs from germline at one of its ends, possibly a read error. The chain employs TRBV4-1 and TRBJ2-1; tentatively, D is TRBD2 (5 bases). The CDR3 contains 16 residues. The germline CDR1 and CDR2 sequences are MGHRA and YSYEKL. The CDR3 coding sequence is TGCGCCAGCAGCCAAGATTACCCGGGATCCTACAGTGAGCAGTTCTTC. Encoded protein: CASSQDYPGSYSEQFF.

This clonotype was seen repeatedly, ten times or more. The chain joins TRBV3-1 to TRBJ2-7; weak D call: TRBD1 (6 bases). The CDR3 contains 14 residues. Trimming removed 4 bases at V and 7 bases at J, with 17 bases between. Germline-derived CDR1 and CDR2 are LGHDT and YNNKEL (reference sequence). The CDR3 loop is CASSLTGTAGEQYF. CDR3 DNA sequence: TGTGCCAGCAGCCTTACAGGGACCGCAGGGGAGCAGTACTTC.

CDR3 region: CASSEGTGMQLGYEQYF. The CDR3 bases are TGTGCCAGTAGTGAAGGGACAGGGATGCAACTTGGCTACGAGCAGTACTTC. The rearrangement uses TRBV19 and TRBJ2-7, with 9 bases identical to TRBD1. J lost 3 bases, V lost 5 bases, and 14 bases had no gene match. The germline gives CDR1 LNHDA, CDR2 SQIVND (reference sequence). CDR3 size: 17 residues.

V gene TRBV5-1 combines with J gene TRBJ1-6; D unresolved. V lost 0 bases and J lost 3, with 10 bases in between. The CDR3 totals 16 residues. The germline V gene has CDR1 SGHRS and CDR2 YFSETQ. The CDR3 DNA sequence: TGCGCCAGCAGCTTGGCCGGGGTACGCTATAATTCACCCCTCCACTTT. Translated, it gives CASSLAGVRYNSPLHF.

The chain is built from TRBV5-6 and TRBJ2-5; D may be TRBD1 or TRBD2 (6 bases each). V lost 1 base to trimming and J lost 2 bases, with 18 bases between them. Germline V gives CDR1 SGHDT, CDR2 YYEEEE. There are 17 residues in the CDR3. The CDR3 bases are TGTGCCAGCAGCTTGAGAGTCACGGGGGCGCTTCAAGAGACCCAGTACTTC. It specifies CASSLRVTGALQETQYF.

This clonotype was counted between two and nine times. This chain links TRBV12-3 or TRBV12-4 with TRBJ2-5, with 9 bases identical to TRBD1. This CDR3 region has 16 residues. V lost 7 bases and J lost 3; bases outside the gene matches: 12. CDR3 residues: CASISSPGTGKETQYF. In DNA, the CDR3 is TGTGCCAGCATTTCTAGCCCAGGGACAGGGAAAGAGACCCAGTACTTC.

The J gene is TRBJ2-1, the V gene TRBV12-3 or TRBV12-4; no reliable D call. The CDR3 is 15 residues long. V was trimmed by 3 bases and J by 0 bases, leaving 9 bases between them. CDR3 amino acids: CASSFLSGSYNEQFF. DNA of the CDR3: TGTGCCAGCAGTTTTTTGTCTGGCTCCTACAATGAGCAGTTCTTC.

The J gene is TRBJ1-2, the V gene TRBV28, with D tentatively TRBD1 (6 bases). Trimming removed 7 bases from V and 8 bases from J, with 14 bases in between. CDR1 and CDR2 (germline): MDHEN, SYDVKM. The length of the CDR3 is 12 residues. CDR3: CASTQPGGGYTF. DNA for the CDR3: TGTGCCAGCACCCAGCCCGGGGGCGGCTACACCTTC.

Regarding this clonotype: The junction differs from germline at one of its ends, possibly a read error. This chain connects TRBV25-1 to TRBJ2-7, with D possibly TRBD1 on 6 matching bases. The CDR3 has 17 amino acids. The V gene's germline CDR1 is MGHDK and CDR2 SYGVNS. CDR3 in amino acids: CASSEHASTGPPYGQYF. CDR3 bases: TGTGCCAGCAGTGAGCACGCCTCGACAGGCCCCCCCTACGGGCAGTACTTC.